The next 14 T cell receptor beta chains were all read from a single sample in a study of blood T cell repertoires in COVID-19. Assay: immunoSEQ multiplex PCR; the TCRdb copy retains only in-frame clones and omits some. This table holds about 120,000 clones, 85% found once. The sequencing sample was made of peripheral blood. Receptor source: a human donor in a cohort sampled during active COVID-19.

The rearrangement links TRBV6-6 to TRBJ1-5; D might be TRBD1 (6 bases). Trimming removed 6 bases at V and 2 bases at J, with 14 bases between. CDR1 is MNHNY, CDR2 SVGAGI, per germline (reference sequence). This CDR3 has 15 residues. The CDR3 DNA follows: TGTGCCAGCAGAGTACAGGGAGAGGGCAATCAGCCCCAGCATTTT. Translation gives CASRVQGEGNQPQHF.

The gene calls are TRBV11-3 and TRBJ2-1; 8 bases are shared with TRBD1. This CDR3 is built from 14 residues. The germline CDR1 and CDR2 sequences are SGHNT and YENEEA. With V trimmed by 5 bases and J by 2 bases, 2 bases remained unmatched. The chain's CDR3 is CASSPGQAYNEQFF. CDR3 nucleotides: TGTGCCAGCAGCCCGGGACAGGCCTACAATGAGCAGTTCTTC.

The sample holds one count of this clone. CDR3 protein: CASSPRGPFDTQYF. The CDR3 DNA reads as TGTGCCAGCTCACCACGAGGTCCGTTCGATACGCAGTATTTT. This sequence joins TRBV18 and TRBJ2-3; no reliable D call. The ends were cut back, 1 base at V and 6 bases at J, with 11 bases in the middle. CDR1 KGHSH and CDR2 LQKENI come from the germline V gene. This CDR3 spans 14 amino acids.

The rearrangement joins TRBV7-6 to TRBJ2-1; the match to TRBD2 covers 8 bases. J gave up 2 bases and V 0 bases, and 3 bases lay outside the gene matches. The length of the CDR3 is 16 residues. Germline V gene lookup returns CDR1 SGHVS and CDR2 FNYEAQ. CDR3 nucleotides: TGTGCCAGCAGCTTAGCTAGCGGGGCCGCCTACAATGAGCAGTTCTTC. As protein: CASSLASGAAYNEQFF.

This clone was detected only once. CDR3 residues: CASSITGGIPNQPQHF. The CDR3 DNA is TGTGCCAGCAGCATAACAGGGGGCATCCCCAATCAGCCCCAGCATTTT. The V call is TRBV7-2, the J call TRBJ1-5; 9 bases are shared with TRBD1. CDR1 is SGHTA and CDR2 is FQGNSA in the germline V gene. V trimming: 5 bases; J trimming: 3 bases; junction bases outside the gene matches: 8. This CDR3 has 16 amino acids.

CDR3 DNA sequence: TGTGCCAGCAGCAAAGGGGGCTTAAGGACCGGGGAGCTGTTTTTT. It yields the protein CASSKGGLRTGELFF. V usage is TRBV7-3 and J usage is TRBJ2-2; 7 bases align to TRBD1. The germline V gene encodes CDR1 SGHTA and CDR2 FQGTGA. The CDR3 has 15 amino acids. V lost 5 bases, J lost 5 bases, and 8 bases stayed unmatched.

This clone has just a few counts. This chain uses TRBV7-2 with TRBJ1-5; 9 positions match TRBD1. The CDR3 is 15 residues long. The germline gives CDR1 SGHTA, CDR2 FQGNSA. J gave up 3 bases and V 5 bases, and 5 bases lay outside the gene matches. The CDR3 DNA is TGTGCCAGCAGCATCACAGGGGGCAACAATCAGCCCCAGCATTTT. Translating gives CASSITGGNNQPQHF.

The chain links TRBV6-5 to TRBJ1-2; 7 nucleotides line up with TRBD1. Trimming cost V 6 bases and J 2 bases; bases outside gene matches: 9. Germline CDR1 reads MNHEY; CDR2 reads SVGAGI. CDR3 length: 15 residues. The CDR3 coding sequence is TGTGCCAGCAGGAAACCGGGACAGCTAAACTATGGCTACACCTTC. Amino acid sequence: CASRKPGQLNYGYTF.

The chain employs TRBV12-3 or TRBV12-4 and TRBJ2-4; TRBD1 agrees at 8 bases. V gave up 3 bases and J gave up 10 bases; unmatched junction bases: 5. The length of the CDR3 is 13 residues. CDR3 DNA sequence: TGTGCCAGCAGTTTCCGGGACAGGCCAATTCAGTACTTC. It is translated as CASSFRDRPIQYF.

The chain couples TRBV7-9 to TRBJ1-1; D not certain. The CDR3 loop spans 11 amino acids. CDR1 and CDR2 from the germline V gene are SEHNR and FQNEAQ (reference sequence). With 4 bases removed from V and 3 bases from J, the gap between germline ends came to 3 bases. The CDR3 DNA is TGTGCCAGCAGCTCTTACACTGAAGCTTTCTTT. It yields the protein CASSSYTEAFF.

The chain couples TRBV3-1 (or the pseudogene TRBV3-2) to TRBJ2-5; TRBD2 matches at 10 bases. This CDR3 spans 16 amino acids. J lost 4 bases, V lost 4 bases, and 9 bases had no gene match. CDR1 is LGHDT and CDR2 is YNNKEL in the germline V gene (reference sequence). The CDR3 loop reads CASSLQNSGGTETQYF. In nucleotides, the CDR3 is TGTGCCAGCAGCCTCCAGAATAGCGGGGGGACAGAGACCCAGTACTTC.

This chain uses TRBV7-3 with TRBJ2-3; 8 positions match TRBD2. The CDR3 extends over 17 amino acids. Trimming cost V 0 bases and J 1 base; bases outside gene matches: 6. Germline CDR1 SGHTA, CDR2 FQGTGA. CDR3 nucleotides: TGTGCCAGCAGCTTAACTAGCGGGGAAAGGGGCACAGATACGCAGTATTTT. This gives the protein CASSLTSGERGTDTQYF.

This clone has just one count. This chain joins TRBV15 and TRBJ2-1; 10 bases line up with TRBD2. With V trimmed by 0 bases and J by 11 bases, 10 bases remained unmatched. The CDR3 runs to 16 residues. Per germline, CDR1 LNHNV and CDR2 YYDKDF (reference sequence). The CDR3: CATSREVAGGPGKQFF. The CDR3, as DNA: TGTGCCACCAGCAGAGAAGTAGCGGGGGGACCAGGAAAGCAGTTCTTC. Full variable domain (outside the CDR3, taken from reference TRBV15 and TRBJ2-1): DAMVIQNPRYQVTQFGKPVTLSCSQTLNHNVMYWYQQKSSQAPKLLFHYYDKDFNNEADTPDNFQSRRPNTSFCFLDIRSPGLGDTAMYLCATSREVAGGPGKQFFGPGTRLTVL.

This clone is a singleton in its sample. The chain recombines TRBV6-5 with TRBJ1-4; D is unresolved. The CDR3 length is 14 residues. Per the germline V gene, CDR1 is MNHEY and CDR2 is SVGAGI. V was pared by 6 bases and J by 5 bases, with 13 bases between. Here the CDR3 reads CASSPGGLNEKLFF. For the CDR3, the DNA is TGTGCCAGCAGCCCGGGAGGACTAAATGAAAAACTGTTTTTT.